The 30 T cell receptor beta chains below all came from one sample that was sequenced in a study of shared clonotypes between healthy human individuals. The method was immunoSEQ multiplex PCR; TCRdb's version includes in-frame clones alone and lacks a portion of them. The top ten clones hold roughly 1.4% of a sample with about 1 million clones, around 74% of them seen once. Sequencing was performed on memory CD4+ T cells sorted from blood. This sample's subset: CD45RA-negative fraction. All receptors derive from a man aged 18 to 29 in good health.

V is TRBV5-6 and J is TRBJ1-2; D possibly corresponds to TRBD1 (5 bases). With 0 bases removed from V and 4 bases from J, the gap between germline ends came to 19 bases. Germline lookup yields CDR1 SGHDT and CDR2 YYEEEE. The CDR3 runs to 17 residues. The CDR3 spells CASSLGGANHLVYGYTF. The CDR3 region has the DNA TGTGCCAGCAGCTTGGGCGGGGCCAACCACCTTGTCTATGGCTACACCTTC.

The chain joins TRBV21-1 to TRBJ2-7; TRBD1 is the table's D call and was not checked against the DNA. TRBV21-1 is noted as a pseudogene. This CDR3 contains 18 residues. The CDR3 spells CASSKVPPPQGKRYEQYF. The CDR3 nucleotides read TGTGCCAGCAGCAAAGTCCCGCCCCCACAGGGAAAACGCTACGAGCAGTACTTC.

This chain connects TRBV7-2 to TRBJ2-1; 10 nucleotides match TRBD2. V lost 5 bases, J lost 10 bases, and 8 bases stayed unmatched. CDR1 and CDR2 from the germline V gene are SGHTA and FQGNSA. The CDR3 loop spans 14 amino acids. The CDR3 sequence: CASSRAGGPREQFF. The CDR3 bases are TGTGCCAGCAGCAGAGCGGGGGGGCCGAGGGAGCAGTTCTTC. The full variable domain, its missing parts supplied by reference TRBV7-2 and TRBJ2-1, is GAGVSQSPSNKVTEKGKDVELRCDPISGHTALYWYRQSLGQGLEFLIYFQGNSAPDKSGLPSDRFSAERTGGSVSTLTIQRTQQEDSAVYLCASSRAGGPREQFFGPGTRLTVL.

The chain carries TRBV7-9 and TRBJ2-3; 11 bases map to TRBD2. This CDR3 spans 15 amino acids. J was trimmed by 3 bases and V by 5 bases; bases with no gene match: 4. Germline V lookup: CDR1 SEHNR, CDR2 FQNEAQ (reference sequence). The CDR3 region is CASSPGLAVTDTQYF. The DNA for the CDR3 is TGTGCCAGCAGCCCGGGACTAGCGGTAACAGATACGCAGTATTTT.

The chain recombines TRBV7-9 with TRBJ2-4; 10 nucleotides agree with TRBD2. This CDR3 is built from 14 residues. From germline, CDR1 is SEHNR and CDR2 FQNEAQ (reference sequence). V trimming: 5 bases; J trimming: 6 bases; junction bases outside the gene matches: 4. CDR3 DNA: TGTGCCAGCAGCCAATCTAGCGGGGGAAACATTCAGTACTTC. It yields the protein CASSQSSGGNIQYF. Filled out from reference TRBV7-9 and TRBJ2-4, the complete variable domain reads DTGVSQNPRHKITKRGQNVTFRCDPISEHNRLYWYRQTLGQGPEFLTYFQNEAQLEKSRLLSDRFSAERPKGSFSTLEIQRTEQGDSAMYLCASSQSSGGNIQYFGAGTRLSVL.

As regards this clone: The sample holds other DNA sequences that translate to the same CDR3. The gene calls are TRBV5-1 and TRBJ2-3, with D unresolved. V was cut by 0 bases and J by 0 bases, with 8 bases left in between. The CDR3 contains 15 residues. The V gene's germline CDR1 is SGHRS and CDR2 YFSETQ. The CDR3 reads CASSLARTSTDTQYF. The CDR3 DNA follows: TGCGCCAGCAGCTTGGCTAGGACCAGCACAGATACGCAGTATTTT. The variable domain in full, with the rest retrieved from reference TRBV5-1 and TRBJ2-3, is KAGVTQTPRYLIKTRGQQVTLSCSPISGHRSVSWYQQTPGQGLQFLFEYFSETQRNKGNFPGRFSGRQFSNSRSEMNVSTLELGDSALYLCASSLARTSTDTQYFGPGTRLTVL.

The chain carries TRBV25-1 and TRBJ2-3; tentatively, D is TRBD1 (6 bases). The germline V gene has CDR1 MGHDK and CDR2 SYGVNS. The CDR3 totals 14 residues. V lost 3 bases and J 4 bases, leaving 11 bases between the germline ends. The CDR3 is CASSDPSGADTQYF. The CDR3 DNA is TGTGCCAGCAGTGACCCCTCAGGGGCAGATACGCAGTATTTT.

The chain joins TRBV18 to TRBJ1-4; weak D call: TRBD1 (5 bases). Trimming left V 6 bases short and J 4 bases short, with 12 bases between. This CDR3 has 14 residues. Germline CDR1 reads KGHSH; CDR2 reads LQKENI. Written as DNA, the CDR3 is TGTGCCAGCTCGCCCGCGAGGGGTAATGAAAAACTGTTTTTT. Encoded protein: CASSPARGNEKLFF.

To note about this clone: The same CDR3 also results from other DNA sequences found in this sample. This rearrangement joins TRBV18 to TRBJ1-2; no clear D. With 2 bases removed from V and 3 bases from J, the gap between germline ends came to 7 bases. The germline V gene has CDR1 KGHSH and CDR2 LQKENI. The CDR3 runs to 13 residues. CDR3 DNA sequence: TGTGCCAGCTCACCAGAGGCAGACTATGGCTACACCTTC. Protein: CASSPEADYGYTF.

The sample holds one count of this clone. The gene calls are TRBV25-1 and TRBJ2-2; 8 nucleotides agree with TRBD2. Germline V gene data show CDR1 as MGHDK and CDR2 as SYGVNS. The J segment lost 4 bases and the V segment lost 5 bases, leaving 6 bases of the junction unmatched. This CDR3 is 15 amino acids long. The CDR3 coding sequence is TGTGCCAGCAGTAACAGCGGGAGTGGCACCGGGGAGCTGTTTTTT. Translating it yields CASSNSGSGTGELFF.

The CDR3 DNA reads TGTGCCAGCAGTTACCCGGGACTAGCGGGCAAGCAGTTCTTC. Amino acid sequence: CASSYPGLAGKQFF. The chain has TRBV6-5 and TRBJ2-1; 12 nucleotides line up with TRBD2. V trimming: 2 bases; J trimming: 11 bases; junction bases outside the gene matches: 4. CDR3 length equals 14 residues. Germline CDR1 reads MNHEY; CDR2 reads SVGAGI.

This chain joins TRBV28 and TRBJ1-5; tentatively, D is TRBD1 (5 bases). The V and J ends lost 0 bases and 0 bases respectively, with 21 bases between them. This CDR3 comprises 20 residues. The germline gives CDR1 MDHEN, CDR2 SYDVKM. CDR3 sequence (DNA): TGTGCCAGCAGTTTATGGGACGGCTCGGGGGGAATATATAGCAATCAGCCCCAGCATTTT. Its protein product is CASSLWDGSGGIYSNQPQHF.

The sample holds a few counts of this clone. One end of the junction varies from germline; a read error may be responsible. The chain links TRBV7-2 to TRBJ2-7, with D unresolved. Germline V gene data show CDR1 as SGHTA and CDR2 as FQGNSA. CDR3 length: 13 amino acids. Written as DNA, the CDR3 is TGTGCCAGCAGCTTAGTCGGGTCCTCCGAGCAGTACTTC. It specifies CASSLVGSSEQYF. Drawing the rest from reference TRBV7-2 and TRBJ2-7, the complete variable domain is GAGVSQSPSNKVTEKGKDVELRCDPISGHTALYWYRQSLGQGLEFLIYFQGNSAPDKSGLPSDRFSAERTGGSVSTLTIQRTQQEDSAVYLCASSLVGSSEQYFGPGTRLTVT.

The V gene is TRBV5-6, the J gene TRBJ2-7, with unresolved D. The CDR3 is 16 residues long. The ends were cut back, 4 bases at V and 1 base at J, with 18 bases in the middle. CDR1 is SGHDT, CDR2 YYEEEE, per germline. The CDR3 spells CASSTRGPQKSYEQYF. In nucleotides, the CDR3 is TGTGCCAGCAGCACCCGAGGCCCCCAGAAGTCCTACGAGCAGTACTTC.

The V and J genes are TRBV6-5 and TRBJ1-5; TRBD1 agrees at 10 bases. Germline V gene lookup returns CDR1 MNHEY and CDR2 SVGAGI. J lost 6 bases, V lost 4 bases, and 3 bases had no gene match. The CDR3 has 14 amino acids. Here the CDR3 DNA reads TGTGCCAGCAGTTTGGGACAGGGGTCTCAGCCCCAGCATTTT. This encodes CASSLGQGSQPQHF.

This chain connects TRBV4-3 to TRBJ1-4; 9 bases are a match to TRBD1. This CDR3 contains 16 residues. Germline assignment: CDR1 LGHNA and CDR2 YSLEER. Trimming cost V 0 bases and J 7 bases; bases outside gene matches: 6. The CDR3 coding sequence is TGCGCCAGCAGCCAAGATTGGGGACAGGGACGTGAAAAACTGTTTTTT. It specifies CASSQDWGQGREKLFF.

For the CDR3, the DNA is TGTGCCAGCAGTGCTACAGGGGCGAAATCTATAAATTCACCCCTCCACTTT. It codes for CASSATGAKSINSPLHF. This chain uses TRBV2 with TRBJ1-6, with TRBD1 identical over 7 bases. Trimming cost V 4 bases and J 7 bases; bases outside gene matches: 13. CDR3 size: 17 residues. Germline V gene sequence: CDR1 SNHLY, CDR2 FYNNEI.

This clone appeared a few times. The rearrangement joins TRBV30 to TRBJ1-5; tentative D call: TRBD1 (5 bases). The CDR3 contains 14 residues. Trimming stripped 3 bases from V and 1 base from J, with 10 bases between. The germline gives CDR1 GTSNPN, CDR2 SVGIG (reference sequence). CDR3: CAWSRDASNQPQHF. CDR3 sequence (DNA): TGTGCCTGGAGCCGGGACGCGAGCAATCAGCCCCAGCATTTT.

This chain joins TRBV19 and TRBJ1-5; D not certain. The V and J ends lost 2 bases and 0 bases respectively, with 14 bases between them. Germline CDR1 is LNHDA and CDR2 is SQIVND (reference sequence). The CDR3 contains 17 residues. This CDR3 reads CASSINLFPDSNQPQHF. The CDR3 nucleotides read TGTGCCAGTAGTATAAACCTCTTTCCAGATAGCAATCAGCCCCAGCATTTT.

This rearrangement joins TRBV6-5 to TRBJ2-3, with 7 nucleotides matching TRBD2. The junction had 4 bases not matched to a gene; V was cut back by 2 bases and J by 2 bases. From germline, CDR1 is MNHEY and CDR2 SVGAGI. The CDR3 spans 15 residues. The CDR3 coding sequence is TGTGCCAGCAGTTACCGGGGGGTGTACACAGATACGCAGTATTTT. It encodes CASSYRGVYTDTQYF.

This clone was observed a single time. The chain has TRBV30 and TRBJ2-3, with D uncertain. V lost 4 bases and J lost 2, with 10 bases in between. Per germline, CDR1 GTSNPN and CDR2 SVGIG (reference sequence). This CDR3 comprises 13 residues. The CDR3 nucleotides are TGTGCCTGGACCACGGGCTACACAGATACGCAGTATTTT. This codes for CAWTTGYTDTQYF. Filled out from reference TRBV30 and TRBJ2-3, the complete variable domain reads SQTIHQWPATLVQPVGSPLSLECTVEGTSNPNLYWYRQAAGRGLQLLFYSVGIGQISSEVPQNLSASRPQDRQFILSSKKLLLSDSGFYLCAWTTGYTDTQYFGPGTRLTVL.

The genes are TRBV7-2 and TRBJ1-2, with 8 bases aligning to TRBD1. V lost 5 bases, J lost 4 bases, and 9 bases stayed unmatched. Germline CDR1 is SGHTA and CDR2 is FQGNSA. The length of the CDR3 is 15 residues. CDR3 bases: TGTGCCAGCAGCAAGCAAGGACAGGGAGGCTATGGCTACACCTTC. The encoded protein is CASSKQGQGGYGYTF. The full variable domain, its missing parts supplied by reference TRBV7-2 and TRBJ1-2, is GAGVSQSPSNKVTEKGKDVELRCDPISGHTALYWYRQSLGQGLEFLIYFQGNSAPDKSGLPSDRFSAERTGGSVSTLTIQRTQQEDSAVYLCASSKQGQGGYGYTFGSGTRLTVV.

The chain carries TRBV11-2 and TRBJ2-3; 10 bases fit TRBD2. CDR1 is SGHAT, CDR2 FQNNGV, per germline. V lost 6 bases and J lost 3; bases outside the gene matches: 6. The CDR3 is 15 amino acids. CDR3 sequence: CASSPSGRATDTQYF. CDR3 DNA sequence: TGTGCCAGCAGTCCGAGCGGGAGGGCGACAGATACGCAGTATTTT.

J is TRBJ2-7 and V is TRBV19; 9 bases are a match to TRBD1. Germline V gives CDR1 LNHDA, CDR2 SQIVND (reference sequence). CDR3 length: 14 residues. The V gene end was trimmed by 5 bases and the J gene end by 7 bases; junction bases not matched to a gene: 9. CDR3 nucleotides: TGTGCCAGTAGTCCCGGGACAGGGTCTGGGGAGCAGTACTTC. Its protein product is CASSPGTGSGEQYF.

J is TRBJ2-7 and V is TRBV6-5, with a possible D match to TRBD1 (5 bases). V lost 2 bases to trimming and J lost 7 bases, with 9 bases between them. CDR1 MNHEY and CDR2 SVGAGI come from the germline V gene. This CDR3 is 12 amino acids long. The CDR3 bases are TGTGCCAGCAGTTACCTGGGGCTTGAGCAGTACTTC. Translating it yields CASSYLGLEQYF.

The rearrangement joins TRBV10-2 to TRBJ2-3; 7 bases line up with TRBD2. Germline CDR1 and CDR2: WSHSY and SAAADI. CDR3 length: 16 amino acids. Trimming at V came to 0 bases and at J to 4 bases, leaving 7 bases not matched to a gene. In nucleotides, the CDR3 is TGCGCCAGCAGTGAGTCGAATAGACTAGCTTCAGATACGCAGTATTTT. Its protein product is CASSESNRLASDTQYF.

The chain has TRBV4-1 and TRBJ1-2; weak D call: TRBD1 (5 bases). The CDR3 runs to 12 residues. Trimming shortened V by 0 bases and J by 7 bases, and 6 bases separated the two germline ends. Germline CDR1 is MGHRA and CDR2 is YSYEKL. The CDR3 here is CASSQDQGGYTF. CDR3 in DNA: TGCGCCAGCAGCCAAGATCAGGGTGGCTACACCTTC.

The chain joins TRBV25-1 to TRBJ1-1, with D possibly TRBD1 on 5 matching bases. V was pared by 7 bases and J by 5 bases, with 20 bases between. This CDR3 is built from 15 residues. Germline values: CDR1 MGHDK, CDR2 SYGVNS. CDR3 DNA: TGTGCCAGCACAAAAATTGGGACTTCAGGAACTGAAGCTTTCTTT. Translated: CASTKIGTSGTEAFF.

V usage is TRBV4-3 and J usage is TRBJ2-3, with D perhaps matching TRBD2 (5 bases). This CDR3 spans 17 amino acids. CDR1 is LGHNA and CDR2 is YSLEER in the germline V gene. V lost 3 bases to trimming and J lost 7 bases, with 23 bases between them. CDR3 in DNA: TGCGCCAGCAGCCAGGCAACCGGAGGCCTCGCAGATTATACGCAGTATTTT. It encodes CASSQATGGLADYTQYF.

V usage is TRBV5-1 and J usage is TRBJ2-5, with TRBD2 as a possible D gene (5 bases). Trimming took off 0 bases at V and 7 bases at J, with 10 bases between the two ends. The CDR3 contains 13 residues. CDR1 and CDR2 (germline): SGHRS, YFSETQ. The CDR3 protein is CASSLEDRGTQYF. Written as DNA, the CDR3 is TGCGCCAGCAGCTTGGAGGATCGGGGGACCCAGTACTTC. The full variable domain, in which reference TRBV5-1 and TRBJ2-5 provide the parts outside the CDR3, is KAGVTQTPRYLIKTRGQQVTLSCSPISGHRSVSWYQQTPGQGLQFLFEYFSETQRNKGNFPGRFSGRQFSNSRSEMNVSTLELGDSALYLCASSLEDRGTQYFGPGTRLLVL.